Only a few counts were recorded for the clone carrying this T cell receptor (beta chain). Germline CDR1 is MNHEY and CDR2 is SVGAGI. The CDR3 is 13 residues long. With 7 bases clipped from V and 6 bases from J, the junction kept 5 bases outside the gene matches. TCRdb independently ran MiXCR on the RT-PCR reads; one entry per CDR3 protein. The data contain about 1,300 distinct CDR3 sequences, about 5% of them singletons. The data are from a study of patients and donors after allogeneic stem cell transplantation. Material: blood, either unsorted or a sorted T cell fraction (not recorded which). The J gene is TRBJ2-1, the V gene TRBV6-5; the match to TRBD2 covers 8 bases. The sequence was obtained from a human donor who was either an allogeneic HSCT recipient or a stem cell or donor lymphocyte infusion donor (not recorded which). It is not recorded whose cells these are; they may come from a transplant donor. The CDR3 protein is CASINGGGNEQFF. The CDR3 DNA reads TGTGCCAGCATCAACGGGGGGGGCAATGAGCAGTTCTTC.